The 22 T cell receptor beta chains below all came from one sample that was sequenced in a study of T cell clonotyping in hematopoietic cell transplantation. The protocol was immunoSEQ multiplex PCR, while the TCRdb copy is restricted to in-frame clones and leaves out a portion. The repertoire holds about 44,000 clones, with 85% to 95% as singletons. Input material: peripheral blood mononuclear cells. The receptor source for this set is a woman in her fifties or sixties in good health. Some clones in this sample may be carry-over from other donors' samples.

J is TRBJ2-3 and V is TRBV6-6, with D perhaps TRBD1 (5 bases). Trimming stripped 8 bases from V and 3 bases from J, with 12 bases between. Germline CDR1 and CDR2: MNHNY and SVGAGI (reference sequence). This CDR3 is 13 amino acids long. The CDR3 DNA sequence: TGTGCCAGCGGGCCCTCAGGGACAGATACGCAGTATTTT. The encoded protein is CASGPSGTDTQYF.

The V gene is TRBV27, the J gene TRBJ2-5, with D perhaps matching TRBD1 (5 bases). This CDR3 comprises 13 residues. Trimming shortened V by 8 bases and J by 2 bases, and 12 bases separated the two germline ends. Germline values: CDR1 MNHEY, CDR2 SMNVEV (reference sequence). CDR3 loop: CASALDTQETQYF. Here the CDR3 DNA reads TGTGCCAGCGCTTTGGACACACAAGAGACCCAGTACTTC.

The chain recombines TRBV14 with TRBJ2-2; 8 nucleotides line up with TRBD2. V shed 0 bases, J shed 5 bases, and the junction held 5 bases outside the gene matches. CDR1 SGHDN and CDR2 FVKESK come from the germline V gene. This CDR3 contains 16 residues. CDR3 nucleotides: TGTGCCAGCAGCCAAGACGGGGGGGCCCGGACCGGGGAGCTGTTTTTT. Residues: CASSQDGGARTGELFF.

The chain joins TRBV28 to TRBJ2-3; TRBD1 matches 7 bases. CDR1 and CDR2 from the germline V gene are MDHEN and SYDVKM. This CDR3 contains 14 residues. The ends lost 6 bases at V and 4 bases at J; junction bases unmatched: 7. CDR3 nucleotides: TGTGCCAGCAGCTTGGGCCAGGGGGCAGATACGCAGTATTTT. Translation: CASSLGQGADTQYF.

The CDR3 loop reads CASSKAGGGANEKLFF. In nucleotides, the CDR3 is TGTGCCAGTAGTAAAGCCGGGGGGGGCGCGAATGAAAAACTGTTTTTT. This chain connects TRBV19 to TRBJ1-4; a possible D gene is TRBD1 (6 bases). Trimming removed 4 bases from V and 5 bases from J, with 17 bases in between. The CDR3 runs to 16 residues. The germline V gene has CDR1 LNHDA and CDR2 SQIVND (reference sequence).

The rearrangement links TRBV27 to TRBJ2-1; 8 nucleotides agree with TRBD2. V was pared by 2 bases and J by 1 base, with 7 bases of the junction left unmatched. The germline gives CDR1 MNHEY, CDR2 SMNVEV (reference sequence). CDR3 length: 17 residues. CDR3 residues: CASSLTSGGISYNEQFF. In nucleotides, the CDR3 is TGTGCCAGCAGTTTAACGAGCGGGGGTATTTCCTACAATGAGCAGTTCTTC.

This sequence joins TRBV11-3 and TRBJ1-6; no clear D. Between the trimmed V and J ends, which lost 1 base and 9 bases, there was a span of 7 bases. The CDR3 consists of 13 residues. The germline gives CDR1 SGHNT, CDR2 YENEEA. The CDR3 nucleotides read TGTGCCAGCAGCTTAGGGGAGGGTTCACCCCTCCACTTT. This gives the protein CASSLGEGSPLHF.

The CDR3 nucleotides read TGTGCCAGCAGTCCCCGGACTAGCGGGGGAGTAGATACGCAGTATTTT. Translated, it gives CASSPRTSGGVDTQYF. The chain uses TRBV28 and TRBJ2-3; 13 bases align to TRBD2. Germline lookup yields CDR1 MDHEN and CDR2 SYDVKM. Trimming took 5 bases from V and 5 from J; bases not matched to a gene: 7. The CDR3 loop spans 16 amino acids.

CDR3 sequence (DNA): TGTGCCACCAAACGGGGGGGCCCCTACGAGCAGTACTTC. This sequence encodes CATKRGGPYEQYF. The chain uses TRBV28 and TRBJ2-7; 8 nucleotides align to TRBD2. Germline V gene lookup returns CDR1 MDHEN and CDR2 SYDVKM. The CDR3 has 13 residues. V dropped 10 bases and J dropped 2; count of bases not matched to a gene: 7.

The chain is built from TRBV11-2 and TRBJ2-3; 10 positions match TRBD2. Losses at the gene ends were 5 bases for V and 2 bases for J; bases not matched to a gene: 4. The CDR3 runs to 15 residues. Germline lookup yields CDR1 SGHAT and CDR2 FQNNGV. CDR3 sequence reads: CASSQLAGITDTQYF. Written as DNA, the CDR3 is TGTGCCAGCAGCCAACTAGCGGGGATCACAGATACGCAGTATTTT. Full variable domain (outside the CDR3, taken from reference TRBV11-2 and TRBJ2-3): EAGVAQSPRYKIIEKRQSVAFWCNPISGHATLYWYQQILGQGPKLLIQFQNNGVVDDSQLPKDRFSAERLKGVDSTLKIQPAKLEDSAVYLCASSQLAGITDTQYFGPGTRLTVL.

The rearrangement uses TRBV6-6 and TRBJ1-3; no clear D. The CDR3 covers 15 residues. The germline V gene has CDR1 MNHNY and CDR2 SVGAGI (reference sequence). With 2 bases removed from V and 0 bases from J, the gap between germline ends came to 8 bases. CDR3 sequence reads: CASSYRANSGNTIYF. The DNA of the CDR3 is TGTGCCAGCAGTTACCGGGCCAACTCTGGAAACACCATATATTTT.

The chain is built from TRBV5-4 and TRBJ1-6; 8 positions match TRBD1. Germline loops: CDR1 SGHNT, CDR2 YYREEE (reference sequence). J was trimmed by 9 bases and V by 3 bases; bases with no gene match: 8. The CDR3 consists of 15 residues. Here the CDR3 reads CASSSSRTGTSPLHF. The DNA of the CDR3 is TGTGCCAGCAGCTCCTCCAGGACAGGGACTTCACCCCTCCACTTT.

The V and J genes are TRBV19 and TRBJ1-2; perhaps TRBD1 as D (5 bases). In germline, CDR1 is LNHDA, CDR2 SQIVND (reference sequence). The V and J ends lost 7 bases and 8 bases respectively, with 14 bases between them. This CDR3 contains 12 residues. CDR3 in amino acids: CASNGGGEGYTF. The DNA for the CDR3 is TGTGCCAGTAATGGGGGAGGAGAGGGCTACACCTTC.

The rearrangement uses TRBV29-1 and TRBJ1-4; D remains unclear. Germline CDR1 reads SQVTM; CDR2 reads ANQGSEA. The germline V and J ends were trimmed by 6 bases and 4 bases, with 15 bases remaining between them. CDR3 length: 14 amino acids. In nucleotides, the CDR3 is TGCAGCGTCTCGCCTCCGGGAGATAATGAAAAACTGTTTTTT. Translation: CSVSPPGDNEKLFF. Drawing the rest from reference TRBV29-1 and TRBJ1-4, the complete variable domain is SAVISQKPSRDICQRGTSLTIQCQVDSQVTMMFWYRQQPGQSLTLIATANQGSEATYESGFVIDKFPISRPNLTFSTLTVSNMSPEDSSIYLCSVSPPGDNEKLFFGSGTQLSVL.

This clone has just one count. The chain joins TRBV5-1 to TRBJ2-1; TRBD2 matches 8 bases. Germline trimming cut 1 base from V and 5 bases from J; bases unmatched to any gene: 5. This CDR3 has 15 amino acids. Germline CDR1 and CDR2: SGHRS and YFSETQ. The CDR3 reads CASSLLTSGHNEQFF. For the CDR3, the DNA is TGCGCCAGCAGCTTGTTAACTAGCGGACACAATGAGCAGTTCTTC.

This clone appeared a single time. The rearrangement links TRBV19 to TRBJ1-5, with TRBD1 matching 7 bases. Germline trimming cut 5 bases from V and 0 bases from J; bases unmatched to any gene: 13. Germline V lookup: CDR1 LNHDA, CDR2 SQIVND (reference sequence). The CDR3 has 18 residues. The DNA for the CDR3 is TGTGCCAGTAGTCCCCCATATTTGGGACAGATTAGCAATCAGCCCCAGCATTTT. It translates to CASSPPYLGQISNQPQHF. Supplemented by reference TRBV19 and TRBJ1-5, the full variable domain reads DGGITQSPKYLFRKEGQNVTLSCEQNLNHDAMYWYRQDPGQGLRLIYYSQIVNDFQKGDIAEGYSVSREKKESFPLTVTSAQKNPTAFYLCASSPPYLGQISNQPQHFGDGTRLSIL.

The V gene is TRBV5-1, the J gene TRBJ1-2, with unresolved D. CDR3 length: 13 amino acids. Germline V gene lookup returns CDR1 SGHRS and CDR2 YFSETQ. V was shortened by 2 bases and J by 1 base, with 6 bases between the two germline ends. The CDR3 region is CASSFGVNYGYTF. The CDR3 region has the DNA TGCGCCAGCAGCTTTGGAGTTAACTATGGCTACACCTTC.

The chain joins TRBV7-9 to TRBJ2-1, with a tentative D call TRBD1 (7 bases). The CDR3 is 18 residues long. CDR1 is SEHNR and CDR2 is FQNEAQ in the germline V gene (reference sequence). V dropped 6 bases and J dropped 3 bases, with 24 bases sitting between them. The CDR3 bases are TGTGCCAGCAGGGAGGGTCAGGGGGTGGAGCTCCTCTACAATGAGCAGTTCTTC. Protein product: CASREGQGVELLYNEQFF. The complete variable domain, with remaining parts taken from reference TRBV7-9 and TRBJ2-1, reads DTGVSQNPRHKITKRGQNVTFRCDPISEHNRLYWYRQTLGQGPEFLTYFQNEAQLEKSRLLSDRFSAERPKGSFSTLEIQRTEQGDSAMYLCASREGQGVELLYNEQFFGPGTRLTVL.

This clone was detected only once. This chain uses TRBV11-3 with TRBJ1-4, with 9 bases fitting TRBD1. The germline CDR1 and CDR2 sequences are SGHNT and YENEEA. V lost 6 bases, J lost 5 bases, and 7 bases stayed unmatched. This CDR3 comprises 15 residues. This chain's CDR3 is CASRASGTGNEKLFF. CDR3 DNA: TGTGCCAGCAGGGCTTCCGGGACAGGGAATGAAAAACTGTTTTTT.

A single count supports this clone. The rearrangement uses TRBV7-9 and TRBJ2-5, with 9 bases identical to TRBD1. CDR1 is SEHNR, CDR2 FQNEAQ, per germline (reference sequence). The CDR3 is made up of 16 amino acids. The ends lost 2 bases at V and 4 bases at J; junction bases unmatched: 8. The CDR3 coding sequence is TGTGCCAGCAGCTTATATGCGACAGGGGGTGCAGAGACCCAGTACTTC. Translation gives CASSLYATGGAETQYF.

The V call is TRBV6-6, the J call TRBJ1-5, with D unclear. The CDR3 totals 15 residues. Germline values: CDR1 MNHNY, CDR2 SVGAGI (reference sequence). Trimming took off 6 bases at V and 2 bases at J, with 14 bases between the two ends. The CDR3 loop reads CASSPRAGRNQPQHF. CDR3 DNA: TGTGCCAGCAGCCCGAGGGCAGGTCGCAATCAGCCCCAGCATTTT.

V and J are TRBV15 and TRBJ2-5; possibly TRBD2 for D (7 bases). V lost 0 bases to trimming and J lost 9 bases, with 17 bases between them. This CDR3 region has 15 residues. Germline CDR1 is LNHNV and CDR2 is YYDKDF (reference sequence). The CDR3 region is CATSRDRVEGGAQYF. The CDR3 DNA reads TGTGCCACCAGCAGAGATCGTGTGGAGGGGGGGGCCCAGTACTTC.